This T cell receptor beta chain was obtained from a study of T cell responses to AZD1222 COVID-19 vaccine. Regarding the study as a whole: All repertoire sampling was performed exclusively after the peak T cell response. AZD1222 recipients seropositive at baseline numbered only 5 or 6. In the spike-specific TCR repertoire, nearly half reportedly target unmutated variant regions.

This clone was found once. Its antigen is still unknown. Germline V gene sequence: CDR1 MNHEY, CDR2 SVGAGI. CDR3 length equals 12 residues. Using immunoSEQ multiplex PCR, the repertoire was profiled, and TCRdb retains in-frame clones only, with some absent. The data contain about 130,000 clones, around nine tenths of them singletons. This chain uses TRBV6-5 with TRBJ2-2; 7 bases map to TRBD1. The sequences come from peripheral blood, collected on day 0 of AZD1222 vaccination. The sequence derives from an adult in good health. The CDR3 here is CATYRGTGELFF. The DNA for the CDR3 is TGTGCAACATACAGGGGCACCGGGGAGCTGTTTTTT.